Listed here are 20 T cell receptor beta chains from one sample, sequenced in a study of circulating and synovial CD4+ cells in juvenile arthritis (TCRdb year 2014). The library was generated by the immunoSEQ multiplex PCR assay. This immuneACCESS table, as held by TCRdb, lists in-frame sequences with V and J called but not all clones. Of the missing ones, under half trace to an unresolved V gene in checked studies; the others have no known cause. For this sample there are tens of thousands of clones; just under 95% appear just once. The top ten clonotypes cover 2.9% of the sample. Sequenced input: CD4+ T cells from blood. Receptors originate from a human donor with juvenile idiopathic arthritis.

The V and J genes are TRBV4-2 and TRBJ2-1; 10 bases align to TRBD2. Germline V gene data show CDR1 as LGHNA and CDR2 as YNFKEQ. CDR3 length: 16 amino acids. Trimming cost V 1 base and J 0 bases; bases outside gene matches: 0. The CDR3 sequence is CASSQGTSGSYNEQFF. The CDR3 DNA reads TGTGCCAGCAGCCAAGGGACTAGCGGCTCCTACAATGAGCAGTTCTTC.

This chain joins TRBV30 and TRBJ1-5, with D maybe TRBD1 (5 bases). This CDR3 region has 15 residues. V was cut by 2 bases and J by 4 bases, with 15 bases left in between. Germline V lookup: CDR1 GTSNPN, CDR2 SVGIG (reference sequence). CDR3: CAWSKTGFANQPQHF. Here the CDR3 DNA reads TGTGCCTGGAGTAAAACAGGCTTCGCGAATCAGCCCCAGCATTTT.

The chain combines TRBV6-5 with TRBJ2-7; TRBD2 is a possible D gene (5 bases). This CDR3 region has 15 residues. In germline, CDR1 is MNHEY, CDR2 SVGAGI. Deletions cut 0 bases from V and 0 bases from J, with 9 bases between. The CDR3 reads CASSYSSGLSYEQYF. DNA of the CDR3: TGTGCCAGCAGTTACTCGAGTGGACTCTCCTACGAGCAGTACTTC.

This sequence joins TRBV12-5 and TRBJ1-4; perhaps TRBD1 as D (5 bases). Trimming shortened V by 1 base and J by 3 bases, and 15 bases separated the two germline ends. From germline, CDR1 is LGHNT and CDR2 FRNRAP. CDR3 length: 17 amino acids. The CDR3 sequence: CASGLAPQDSPNEKLFF. DNA for the CDR3: TGTGCTAGTGGTTTGGCCCCACAAGACAGTCCTAATGAAAAACTGTTTTTT.

The chain joins TRBV5-5 to TRBJ2-7; TRBD2 aligns across 8 bases. Germline trimming cut 5 bases from V and 1 base from J; bases unmatched to any gene: 11. The CDR3 loop spans 16 amino acids. Germline V gives CDR1 SGHKS, CDR2 YYEKEE (reference sequence). CDR3 sequence: CASRPLGAGGSYEQYF. For the CDR3, the DNA is TGTGCCAGCAGACCCTTAGGTGCGGGAGGATCCTACGAGCAGTACTTC.

The genes are TRBV5-1 and TRBJ2-2; TRBD1 agrees at 7 bases. Germline V lookup: CDR1 SGHRS, CDR2 YFSETQ. CDR3 length equals 14 residues. The trim removed 2 bases at V and 8 bases at J, leaving 6 bases unmatched. CDR3 nucleotides: TGCGCCAGCAGCTTTCGAGGGGGCGAGGGGGAGCTGTTTTTT. It specifies CASSFRGGEGELFF.

The chain links TRBV6-6 to TRBJ1-5; 9 bases align to TRBD1. The V gene end was trimmed by 6 bases and the J gene end by 7 bases; junction bases not matched to a gene: 10. This CDR3 contains 15 residues. The germline V gene encodes CDR1 MNHNY and CDR2 SVGAGI (reference sequence). CDR3: CASSLIQGAGQPQHF. For the CDR3, the DNA is TGTGCCAGCAGCCTAATACAGGGGGCTGGACAGCCCCAGCATTTT.

The chain recombines TRBV11-2 with TRBJ2-5; 7 bases match TRBD1. Gene TRBJ2-7 matches the end of the DNA better, so the J call may be wrong. This CDR3 comprises 14 residues. Germline V gives CDR1 SGHAT, CDR2 FQNNGV. The CDR3 nucleotides read TGTGCCAGCAGCCTTAGACAGGGCGCCTACGAGCAGTACTTC. It yields the protein CASSLRQGAYEQYF.

The chain employs TRBV5-4 and TRBJ2-1; TRBD2 matches at 8 bases. There are 12 residues in the CDR3. Trimming took 1 base from V and 9 from J; bases not matched to a gene: 0. CDR1 is SGHNT, CDR2 YYREEE, per germline (reference sequence). This chain's CDR3 is CASSLTSGEQFF. The CDR3 DNA reads as TGTGCCAGCAGCTTGACTAGCGGTGAGCAGTTCTTC.

This chain links TRBV27 with TRBJ2-1; 7 positions agree with TRBD2. CDR1 and CDR2 (germline): MNHEY, SMNVEV (reference sequence). V lost 5 bases, J lost 3 bases, and 22 bases stayed unmatched. The CDR3 contains 20 residues. DNA of the CDR3: TGTGCCAGCAGTCTTGGGGGAGGCGGGAGTACCCCTCTCGACTACAATGAGCAGTTCTTC. This translates into CASSLGGGGSTPLDYNEQFF.

This clone was counted between two and nine times. The genes are TRBV19 and TRBJ1-1; 7 bases map to TRBD1. CDR3 length equals 14 residues. Unmatched junction bases numbered 6, after V lost 6 bases and J lost 2 bases. The germline V gene has CDR1 LNHDA and CDR2 SQIVND (reference sequence). The CDR3 sequence is CASRSGGLNTEAFF. CDR3 bases: TGTGCCAGTAGGTCAGGGGGGCTCAACACTGAAGCTTTCTTT.

The chain employs TRBV19 and TRBJ2-5; D is undetermined. V lost 0 bases and J lost 6, with 5 bases in between. Germline V gives CDR1 LNHDA, CDR2 SQIVND (reference sequence). The CDR3 runs to 12 residues. CDR3 sequence (DNA): TGTGCCAGTAGTATAGATGCGAAGACCCAGTACTTC. The encoded protein is CASSIDAKTQYF. Looking up the rest from reference TRBV19 and TRBJ2-5 gives the full variable domain: DGGITQSPKYLFRKEGQNVTLSCEQNLNHDAMYWYRQDPGQGLRLIYYSQIVNDFQKGDIAEGYSVSREKKESFPLTVTSAQKNPTAFYLCASSIDAKTQYFGPGTRLLVL.

The chain combines TRBV19 with TRBJ2-5, with TRBD2 matching 10 bases. The CDR3 is made up of 15 amino acids. Germline V gene lookup returns CDR1 LNHDA and CDR2 SQIVND (reference sequence). The trim removed 4 bases at V and 5 bases at J, leaving 7 bases unmatched. In DNA, the CDR3 is TGTGCCAGTAGTAGGGGTAGCGGGAGGTATGAGACCCAGTACTTC. It is translated as CASSRGSGRYETQYF.

This clone was seen a single time. This CDR3 reads CVSSNVGGDTQYF. The CDR3 DNA sequence: TGTGTCAGCAGCAATGTGGGAGGGGATACGCAGTATTTT. V is TRBV21-1 and J is TRBJ2-3; the table gives TRBD2 as D, unverified against the DNA. TRBV21-1 is a listed pseudogene. The CDR3 totals 13 residues.

This chain links TRBV4-1 with TRBJ1-5; D gene unclear. This CDR3 has 17 amino acids. With 1 base removed from V and 0 bases from J, the gap between germline ends came to 13 bases. Germline CDR1 and CDR2: MGHRA and YSYEKL. In DNA form, the CDR3 reads TGCGCCAGCAGCCAAGTACAGCAGGCCCTTAGCAATCAGCCCCAGCATTTT. Residues: CASSQVQQALSNQPQHF.

The chain links TRBV7-8 to TRBJ2-1; 11 nucleotides match TRBD2. This CDR3 has 18 residues. From germline, CDR1 is SGHVS and CDR2 FQNEAQ. Trimming took 5 bases from V and 0 from J; bases not matched to a gene: 9. The CDR3 protein is CASSQTGTSGFSYNEQFF. The CDR3 nucleotides read TGTGCCAGCAGCCAAACGGGGACTAGCGGTTTCTCCTACAATGAGCAGTTCTTC.

This clone occurred once. The gene calls are TRBV5-1 and TRBJ2-5; 7 bases align to TRBD2. J lost 10 bases, V lost 0 bases, and 3 bases had no gene match. Germline V gene data show CDR1 as SGHRS and CDR2 as YFSETQ. The CDR3 has 12 amino acids. The CDR3 sequence is CASSLAGEGQYF. Written as DNA, the CDR3 is TGCGCCAGCAGCTTGGCCGGGGAGGGCCAGTACTTC. Complete variable domain (other parts from reference TRBV5-1 and TRBJ2-5): KAGVTQTPRYLIKTRGQQVTLSCSPISGHRSVSWYQQTPGQGLQFLFEYFSETQRNKGNFPGRFSGRQFSNSRSEMNVSTLELGDSALYLCASSLAGEGQYFGPGTRLLVL.

The chain has TRBV25-1 and TRBJ2-3, with D maybe TRBD2 (6 bases). CDR1 and CDR2 (germline): MGHDK, SYGVNS. V lost 5 bases, J lost 0 bases, and 15 bases lay in between. The CDR3 spans 16 residues. The chain's CDR3 is CASSTPRGTSTDTQYF. CDR3 bases: TGTGCCAGCAGTACCCCTCGCGGGACTAGCACAGATACGCAGTATTTT.

This chain connects TRBV4-1 to TRBJ2-3; D call uncertain. This CDR3 has 14 amino acids. Between the trimmed V and J ends, which lost 1 base and 2 bases, there was a span of 7 bases. Looked up from germline, CDR1 is MGHRA and CDR2 is YSYEKL. The DNA of the CDR3 is TGCGCCAGCAGCCAAGGTTTTAACACAGATACGCAGTATTTT. Encoded protein: CASSQGFNTDTQYF.

The chain joins TRBV6-6 to TRBJ2-5; 9 nucleotides match TRBD2. Trimming removed 2 bases from V and 5 bases from J; junction bases left unmatched: 6. Germline lookup yields CDR1 MNHNY and CDR2 SVGAGI (reference sequence). CDR3 length: 15 amino acids. CDR3 loop: CASSYPSGIGETQYF. Written as DNA, the CDR3 is TGTGCCAGCAGTTACCCTAGCGGGATTGGGGAGACCCAGTACTTC.